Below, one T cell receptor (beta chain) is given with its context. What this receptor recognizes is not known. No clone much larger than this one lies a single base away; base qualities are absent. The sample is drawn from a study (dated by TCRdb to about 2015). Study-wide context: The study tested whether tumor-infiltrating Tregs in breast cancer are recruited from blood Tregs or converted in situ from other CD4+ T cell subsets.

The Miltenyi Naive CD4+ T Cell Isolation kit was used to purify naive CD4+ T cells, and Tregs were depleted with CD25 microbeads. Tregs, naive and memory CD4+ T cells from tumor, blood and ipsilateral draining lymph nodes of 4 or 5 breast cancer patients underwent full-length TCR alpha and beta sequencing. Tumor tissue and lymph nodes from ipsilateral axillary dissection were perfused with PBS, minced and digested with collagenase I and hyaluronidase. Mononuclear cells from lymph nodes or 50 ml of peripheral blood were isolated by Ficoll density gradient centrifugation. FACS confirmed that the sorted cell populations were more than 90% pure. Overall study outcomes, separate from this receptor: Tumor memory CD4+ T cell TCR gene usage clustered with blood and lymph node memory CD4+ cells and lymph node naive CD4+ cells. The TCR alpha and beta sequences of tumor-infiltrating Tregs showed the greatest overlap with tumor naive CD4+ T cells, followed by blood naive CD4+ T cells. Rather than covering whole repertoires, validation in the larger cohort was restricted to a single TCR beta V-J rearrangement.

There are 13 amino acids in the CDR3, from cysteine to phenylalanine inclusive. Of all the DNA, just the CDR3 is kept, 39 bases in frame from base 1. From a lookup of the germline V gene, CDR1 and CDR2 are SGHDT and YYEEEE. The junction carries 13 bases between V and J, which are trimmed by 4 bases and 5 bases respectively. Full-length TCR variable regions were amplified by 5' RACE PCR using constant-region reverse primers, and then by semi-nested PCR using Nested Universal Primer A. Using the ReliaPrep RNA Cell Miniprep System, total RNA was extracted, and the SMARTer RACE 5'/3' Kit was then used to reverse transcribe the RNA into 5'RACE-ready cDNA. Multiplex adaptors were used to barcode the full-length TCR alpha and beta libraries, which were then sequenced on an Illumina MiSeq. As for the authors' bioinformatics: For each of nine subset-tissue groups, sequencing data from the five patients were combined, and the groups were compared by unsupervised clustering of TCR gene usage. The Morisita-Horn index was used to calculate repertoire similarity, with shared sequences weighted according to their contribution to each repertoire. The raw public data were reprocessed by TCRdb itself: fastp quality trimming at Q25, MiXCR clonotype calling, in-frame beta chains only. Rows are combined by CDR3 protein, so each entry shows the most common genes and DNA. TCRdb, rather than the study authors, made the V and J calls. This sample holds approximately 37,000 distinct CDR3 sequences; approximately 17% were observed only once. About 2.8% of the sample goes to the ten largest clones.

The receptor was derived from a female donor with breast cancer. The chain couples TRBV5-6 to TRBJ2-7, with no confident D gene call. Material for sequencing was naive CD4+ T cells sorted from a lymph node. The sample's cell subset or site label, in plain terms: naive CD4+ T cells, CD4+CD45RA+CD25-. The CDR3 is CASSPAGLNEQYF. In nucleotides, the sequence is TGTGCCAGCAGCCCGGCCGGCCTCAACGAGCAGTACTTC.